The 13 T cell receptor beta chains below were found in one sample sequenced in a study of memory CD8 T cells in hepatitis C reinfection. Time point of the sample: pre-reinfection, 55 to 20 weeks before reinfection detection. TCR sequencing was done directly ex vivo on sorted cells, without expansion in vitro. Only in-frame clones appear in the TCRdb table, and some are missing; sequencing was by immunoSEQ multiplex PCR. The table shows approximately 50,000 clones, with roughly 90% occurring only once. Sequences were obtained from naive CD8+ T cells sorted from blood. The receptors originated from a man between 18 and 35 years old with hepatitis C virus infection.

The V call is TRBV4-1, the J call TRBJ1-1; D not resolved. Germline values: CDR1 MGHRA, CDR2 YSYEKL. Trimming cost V 2 bases and J 5 bases, with 9 bases left between them. CDR3 length equals 13 residues. The DNA of the CDR3 is TGCGCCAGCAGCCAACAGATTTCAACTGAAGCTTTCTTT. Protein product: CASSQQISTEAFF.

The chain is built from TRBV2 and TRBJ2-7, with 8 bases matching TRBD2. V shed 5 bases, J shed 3 bases, and the junction held 6 bases outside the gene matches. CDR3 size: 14 residues. CDR1 is SNHLY and CDR2 is FYNNEI in the germline V gene. Here the CDR3 reads CASSPGRENYEQYF. CDR3 bases: TGTGCCAGCAGTCCCGGGAGGGAAAACTACGAGCAGTACTTC.

The CDR3 here is CASSDMTGLNTEAFF. In DNA, the CDR3 is TGTGCCAGCAGTGACATGACAGGGTTGAACACTGAAGCTTTCTTT. The chain uses TRBV6-1 and TRBJ1-1; 7 bases line up with TRBD1. This CDR3 has 15 residues. V trimming: 3 bases; J trimming: 0 bases; junction bases outside the gene matches: 4. Germline V lookup: CDR1 MNHNS, CDR2 SASEGT.

This clone was found once. The gene calls are TRBV4-1 and TRBJ1-5; 10 bases align to TRBD1. Trimming removed 0 bases from V and 6 bases from J; junction bases left unmatched: 5. Germline CDR1 MGHRA, CDR2 YSYEKL. The CDR3 extends over 16 amino acids. The CDR3 spells CASSQEGQGLGQPQHF. DNA of the CDR3: TGCGCCAGCAGCCAAGAGGGACAGGGGCTAGGTCAGCCCCAGCATTTT.

The CDR3 loop reads CASSYSGDRELYEQYF. The DNA of the CDR3 is TGTGCCAGCAGTTACTCGGGGGACAGGGAACTCTACGAGCAGTACTTC. The chain has TRBV6-5 and TRBJ2-7; 9 bases map to TRBD1. This CDR3 comprises 16 residues. Per the germline V gene, CDR1 is MNHEY and CDR2 is SVGAGI. Trimming removed 0 bases from V and 3 bases from J; junction bases left unmatched: 6.

This chain joins TRBV6-1 and TRBJ1-1; tentative D call: TRBD1 (5 bases). CDR3 length: 15 amino acids. V lost 2 bases to trimming and J lost 3 bases, with 13 bases between them. The germline gives CDR1 MNHNS, CDR2 SASEGT. This CDR3 reads CASSEWGVGHTEAFF. The CDR3 region has the DNA TGTGCCAGCAGTGAATGGGGCGTAGGACACACTGAAGCTTTCTTT.

Only a few counts were recorded for this clone. The chain employs TRBV6-1 and TRBJ1-1, with 7 nucleotides matching TRBD1. CDR1 and CDR2 from the germline V gene are MNHNS and SASEGT. The trim removed 2 bases at V and 6 bases at J, leaving 3 bases unmatched. The CDR3 length is 13 residues. The CDR3 DNA is TGTGCCAGCAGTGAAAACAGGGGCGCTGAAGCTTTCTTT. Its translation is CASSENRGAEAFF.

The V and J genes are TRBV21-1 and TRBJ2-7; whether TRBD1, the table's D call, matches the DNA was not checked. TRBV21-1 corresponds to a pseudogene. This CDR3 has 13 amino acids. This CDR3 is CASSKPGFDEQYV. CDR3 in DNA: TGTGCCAGCAGCAAACCAGGATTCGACGAGCAGTACGTC.

V usage is TRBV9 and J usage is TRBJ2-2; 7 bases are a match to TRBD2. This CDR3 contains 16 residues. In germline, CDR1 is SGDLS, CDR2 YYNGEE. The ends lost 3 bases at V and 5 bases at J; junction bases unmatched: 10. The CDR3 reads CASSATGTTGTGELFF. The CDR3 nucleotides are TGTGCCAGCAGCGCGACCGGGACTACGGGAACCGGGGAGCTGTTTTTT.

The gene calls are TRBV7-8 and TRBJ2-7; 12 nucleotides agree with TRBD1. Germline trimming cut 6 bases from V and 6 bases from J; bases unmatched to any gene: 12. This CDR3 comprises 16 residues. Germline V CDR1 and CDR2: SGHVS, FQNEAQ. The CDR3 nucleotides are TGTGCCAGCAGTCACTACCCGGGACAGGGGGCCGGCGAGCAGTACGTC. Translated: CASSHYPGQGAGEQYV.

This chain joins TRBV29-1 and TRBJ2-2, with D perhaps TRBD2 (5 bases). This CDR3 comprises 13 residues. Germline CDR1 is SQVTM and CDR2 is ANQGSEA. V was cut by 4 bases and J by 0 bases, with 6 bases left in between. CDR3 DNA: TGCAGCGTTGGACTACCGAACACCGGGGAGCTGTTTTTT. Translating gives CSVGLPNTGELFF.

This chain links TRBV19 with TRBJ1-6; 9 bases line up with TRBD1. V dropped 5 bases and J dropped 9; count of bases not matched to a gene: 11. Germline CDR1 LNHDA, CDR2 SQIVND (reference sequence). This CDR3 region has 16 residues. In DNA, the CDR3 is TGTGCCAGTAGTTCCACCGGGACAGGGTACGGTTCACCCCTCCACTTT. Translated, it gives CASSSTGTGYGSPLHF.

This chain joins TRBV7-9 and TRBJ2-3; D is uncertain. Looked up from germline, CDR1 is SEHNR and CDR2 is FQNEAQ (reference sequence). The CDR3 consists of 16 residues. Trimming shortened V by 2 bases and J by 3 bases, and 15 bases separated the two germline ends. The CDR3 spells CASSLFLSSITDTQYF. In DNA form, the CDR3 reads TGTGCCAGCAGCTTATTCTTATCGAGTATAACAGATACGCAGTATTTT. Full variable domain (outside the CDR3, taken from reference TRBV7-9 and TRBJ2-3): DTGVSQNPRHKITKRGQNVTFRCDPISEHNRLYWYRQTLGQGPEFLTYFQNEAQLEKSRLLSDRFSAERPKGSFSTLEIQRTEQGDSAMYLCASSLFLSSITDTQYFGPGTRLTVL.